This T cell receptor beta chain emerged from a study of patients and donors after allogeneic stem cell transplantation. One entry per CDR3 protein, called by TCRdb with MiXCR from the RT-PCR reads. The profile shows around 170,000 distinct CDR3 sequences, about a quarter of them singletons. This CDR3 comprises 15 residues. Germline CDR1 DFQATT, CDR2 SNEGSKA (reference sequence). Trimming removed 0 bases at V and 5 bases at J, with 13 bases between. This clonotype was seen at least ten times. The chain joins TRBV20-1 to TRBJ1-4; no definite D call. Sequences were obtained from blood, either unsorted or a sorted T cell fraction (not recorded which). The TCR sequence derives from a human donor who was either an allogeneic HSCT recipient or a stem cell or donor lymphocyte infusion donor (not recorded which). It is not recorded whose cells these are; they may come from a transplant donor. The CDR3 loop is CSARDPLGSNEKLFF. CDR3 coding DNA: TGCAGTGCTAGAGATCCCCTAGGATCAAATGAAAAACTGTTTTTT.